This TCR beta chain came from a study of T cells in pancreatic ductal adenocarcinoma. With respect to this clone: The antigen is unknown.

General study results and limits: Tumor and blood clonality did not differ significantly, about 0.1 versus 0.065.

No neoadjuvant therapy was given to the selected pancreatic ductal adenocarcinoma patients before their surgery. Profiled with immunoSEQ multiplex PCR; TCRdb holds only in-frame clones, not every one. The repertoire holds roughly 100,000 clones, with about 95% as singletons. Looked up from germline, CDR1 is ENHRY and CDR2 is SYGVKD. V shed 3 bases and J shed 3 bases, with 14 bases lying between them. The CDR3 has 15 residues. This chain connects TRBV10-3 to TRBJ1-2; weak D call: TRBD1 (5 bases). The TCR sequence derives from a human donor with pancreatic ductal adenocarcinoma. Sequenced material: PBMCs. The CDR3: CAISDGQGKDYGYTF. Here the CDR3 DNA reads TGTGCCATCAGTGATGGTCAGGGTAAGGACTATGGCTACACCTTC.